One sample yielded the 12 T cell receptor beta chains listed below, sequenced in a study of T-cell reconstitution after alpha-beta-depleted transplantation in children. As it was prepared, the TCRbeta library received unique molecular identifiers. MiXCR, run by TCRdb on the PCR reads, gives a single entry per CDR3 protein. Of under 450,000 distinct CDR3 sequences in the sample, 15% to 20% were seen once. Source: PBMCs, mostly from graft donor cells, taken 360 days after TCRalphabeta/CD19-depleted stem cell transplant. The receptors stem from a boy under three years old who had a stem cell transplant for Wiskott-Aldrich syndrome, so the T cells may come from the graft donor.

The chain recombines TRBV7-2 with TRBJ2-2; D possibly corresponds to TRBD2 (6 bases). V dropped 5 bases and J dropped 0 bases, with 13 bases sitting between them. The CDR3 loop spans 16 amino acids. The germline gives CDR1 SGHTA, CDR2 FQGNSA. The CDR3 nucleotides are TGTGCCAGCAGCCCGGACTACCCCGCGAACACCGGGGAGCTGTTTTTT. It encodes CASSPDYPANTGELFF. Variable domain in full (rest from reference TRBV7-2 and TRBJ2-2): GAGVSQSPSNKVTEKGKDVELRCDPISGHTALYWYRQSLGQGLEFLIYFQGNSAPDKSGLPSDRFSAERTGGSVSTLTIQRTQQEDSAVYLCASSPDYPANTGELFFGEGSRLTVL.

The rearrangement links TRBV20-1 to TRBJ1-2; 9 nucleotides align to TRBD1. The CDR3 runs to 14 residues. J was trimmed by 9 bases and V by 0 bases; bases with no gene match: 8. Germline CDR1 is DFQATT and CDR2 is SNEGSKA (reference sequence). The CDR3 is CSAREGTGKKSYTF. The CDR3 bases are TGCAGTGCTAGAGAAGGGACAGGGAAAAAGAGCTACACCTTC.

The chain joins TRBV24-1 to TRBJ2-5, with D perhaps matching TRBD2 (6 bases). The CDR3 is 15 amino acids. Germline values: CDR1 KGHDR, CDR2 SFDVKD. Trimming left V 7 bases short and J 1 base short, with 15 bases between. The CDR3 nucleotides are TGTGCCACCAGCGACGCTCGGGACTTCCAAGAGACCCAGTACTTC. As protein: CATSDARDFQETQYF.

The CDR3 bases are TGTGCCATGGGATGGGGCACCGGGGAGCTGTTTTTT. It codes for CAMGWGTGELFF. The rearrangement uses TRBV10-3 and TRBJ2-2; D is unclear. The germline CDR1 and CDR2 sequences are ENHRY and SYGVKD. CDR3 length: 12 residues. Between the trimmed V and J ends, which lost 9 bases and 4 bases, there was a span of 9 bases.

This clonotype was found a few times. The chain employs TRBV5-1 and TRBJ2-5, with D tentatively TRBD2 (5 bases). V shed 0 bases and J shed 1 base, with 10 bases lying between them. There are 15 residues in the CDR3. The germline gives CDR1 SGHRS, CDR2 YFSETQ. The CDR3 coding sequence is TGCGCCAGCAGCTTGGTTCGGGCGGGCCAAGAGACCCAGTACTTC. It is translated as CASSLVRAGQETQYF. The full variable domain, rest sourced from reference TRBV5-1 and TRBJ2-5, is KAGVTQTPRYLIKTRGQQVTLSCSPISGHRSVSWYQQTPGQGLQFLFEYFSETQRNKGNFPGRFSGRQFSNSRSEMNVSTLELGDSALYLCASSLVRAGQETQYFGPGTRLLVL.

This clonotype came up a few times. This chain joins TRBV28 and TRBJ2-2; no firm D call. This CDR3 spans 13 amino acids. Germline V gene data show CDR1 as MDHEN and CDR2 as SYDVKM. Trimming stripped 7 bases from V and 1 base from J, with 7 bases between. The CDR3 DNA follows: TGTGCCAGCAATAGTCAGAACACCGGGGAGCTGTTTTTT. It specifies CASNSQNTGELFF.

This clonotype was detected only a few times. V and J are TRBV7-9 and TRBJ1-1, with D tentatively TRBD1 (6 bases). This CDR3 region has 15 residues. V was trimmed by 4 bases and J by 4 bases, leaving 16 bases between them. The germline V gene encodes CDR1 SEHNR and CDR2 FQNEAQ (reference sequence). CDR3 sequence (DNA): TGTGCCAGCAGCTCTCCAGGGGTACTAAGCACTGAAGCTTTCTTT. Protein sequence: CASSSPGVLSTEAFF.

The rearrangement joins TRBV27 to TRBJ2-1; 11 positions agree with TRBD2. Germline V gene data show CDR1 as MNHEY and CDR2 as SMNVEV (reference sequence). The CDR3 is made up of 15 amino acids. The V segment lost 2 bases and the J segment 7 bases; nucleotides outside the gene matches: 4. CDR3 nucleotide sequence: TGTGCCAGCAGTTTAGTTACTAGCGGGAGAAATGAGCAGTTCTTC. Translating it yields CASSLVTSGRNEQFF.

This clonotype appeared a few times. V gene TRBV28 combines with J gene TRBJ2-5; D is ambiguous. The germline gives CDR1 MDHEN, CDR2 SYDVKM. V lost 3 bases, J lost 4 bases, and 6 bases lay in between. This CDR3 contains 12 residues. The CDR3 spells CASSFAIETQYF. The CDR3 DNA is TGTGCCAGCAGTTTCGCGATAGAGACCCAGTACTTC.

The genes are TRBV18 and TRBJ1-6; 9 bases are a match to TRBD1. Germline loops: CDR1 KGHSH, CDR2 LQKENI. J was trimmed by 8 bases and V by 8 bases; bases with no gene match: 10. The CDR3 is made up of 15 amino acids. This CDR3 reads CASRRGTGLDSPLHF. CDR3 bases: TGTGCCAGCAGAAGAGGGACAGGGTTGGATTCACCCCTCCACTTT.

The chain recombines TRBV5-1 with TRBJ1-1; 7 bases are shared with TRBD1. The CDR3 extends over 14 amino acids. Germline V gene lookup returns CDR1 SGHRS and CDR2 YFSETQ. V gave up 6 bases and J gave up 0 bases; unmatched junction bases: 5. The CDR3 DNA reads as TGCGCCAGCACCCCCAGGGGGATGAACACTGAAGCTTTCTTT. This gives the protein CASTPRGMNTEAFF.

This clonotype came up a few times. The chain has TRBV12-3 or TRBV12-4 and TRBJ2-5; TRBD1 is a possible D gene (7 bases). Trimming took off 5 bases at V and 1 base at J, with 17 bases between the two ends. The CDR3 has 16 amino acids. The CDR3 region is CASSRVRQGGQETQYF. As DNA, the CDR3 is TGTGCCAGCAGTCGGGTACGACAGGGAGGCCAAGAGACCCAGTACTTC.